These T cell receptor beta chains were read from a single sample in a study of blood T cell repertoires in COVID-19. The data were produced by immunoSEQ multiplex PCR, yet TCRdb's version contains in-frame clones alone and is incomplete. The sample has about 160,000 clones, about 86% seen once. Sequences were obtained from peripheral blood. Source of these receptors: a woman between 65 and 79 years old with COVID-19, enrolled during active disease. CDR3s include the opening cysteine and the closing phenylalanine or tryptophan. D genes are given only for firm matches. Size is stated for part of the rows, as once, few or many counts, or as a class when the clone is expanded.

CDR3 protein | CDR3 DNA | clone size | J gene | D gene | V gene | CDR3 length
CASSATGPLTFF | TGTGCCAGCAGTGCGACAGGTCCATTAACTTTCTTT | NA | TRBJ1-1 | NA | TRBV2 | 12
CASSGGQRSNQPQHF | TGTGCCAGTAGTGGGGGACAGCGCAGCAATCAGCCCCAGCATTTT | NA | TRBJ1-5 | TRBD1 | TRBV19 | 15
CASSYSIAGGSNEQFF | TGTGCCAGCAGTTACTCGATAGCGGGGGGTTCCAATGAGCAGTTCTTC | once | TRBJ2-1 | TRBD2 | TRBV6-5 | 16
CASSVLSGGELGNEQFF | TGTGCCAGCAGTGTCCTAAGCGGGGGAGAACTTGGGAATGAGCAGTTCTTC | once | TRBJ2-1 | TRBD2 | TRBV2 | 17
CASSSFRTENTEAFF | TGTGCCAGCAGCTCCTTTCGGACAGAAAACACTGAAGCTTTCTTT | once | TRBJ1-1 | NA | TRBV5-8 | 15
CASEGGAGMTQTQYF | TGTGCCAGTGAAGGTGGGGCAGGGATGACGCAGACCCAGTACTTC | few | TRBJ2-5 | NA | TRBV19 | 15
CASSPSGNQETQYF | TGTGCCAGCAGCCCCAGTGGCAACCAAGAGACCCAGTACTTC | NA | TRBJ2-5 | NA | TRBV3-1/TRBV3-2 | 14
CASSIPGAGGTFF | TGTGCCAGTAGTATCCCCGGCGCGGGAGGGACTTTCTTT | once | TRBJ1-1 | NA | TRBV19 | 13
CASSTDRGGRETQYF | TGTGCCAGCAGTACCGACAGGGGAGGGCGTGAGACCCAGTACTTC | NA | TRBJ2-5 | NA | TRBV6-5 | 15
CASSLSGGYLLRSGANVLTF | TGTGCCAGCAGTTTATCCGGAGGGTACTTATTGCGTTCTGGGGCCAACGTCCTGACTTTC | NA | TRBJ2-6 | NA | TRBV28 | 20
CASSRNQGTDGDTF | TGTGCCAGCAGCCGAAACCAGGGAACGGATGGTGACACCTTC | NA | TRBJ1-2 | NA | TRBV5-5 | 14
CASSLYQGYDEQFF | TGCGCCAGCAGCTTGTACCAGGGCTACGATGAGCAGTTCTTC | NA | TRBJ2-1 | NA | TRBV5-1 | 14
CASSLVRSSYNEQFF | TGTGCCAGCAGCTTAGTACGGAGCTCCTACAATGAGCAGTTCTTC | NA | TRBJ2-1 | NA | TRBV7-2 | 15
CASSLPGTGSYNEQFF | TGCGCCAGCAGCTTGCCAGGGACAGGCTCCTACAATGAGCAGTTCTTC | NA | TRBJ2-1 | TRBD1 | TRBV5-1 | 16
CATSDFPGGQSYEQYF | TGTGCCACCAGTGATTTTCCCGGGGGTCAGTCCTACGAGCAGTACTTC | NA | TRBJ2-7 | NA | TRBV24-1 | 16
CASSLTRNQPQHF | TGTGCCAGCAGCCTGACTAGAAATCAGCCCCAGCATTTT | NA | TRBJ1-5 | NA | TRBV5-6 | 13
CAWSVASHYTEAFF | TGTGCCTGGAGTGTCGCGTCTCATTACACTGAAGCTTTCTTT | once | TRBJ1-1 | NA | TRBV30 | 14
CASSDSGTYNSPLHF | TGTGCCAGCAGCGACTCCGGGACTTATAATTCACCCCTCCACTTT | NA | TRBJ1-6 | NA | TRBV9 | 15
CASSPYSSNQPQHF | TGTGCCAGCAGTCCCTACAGCAGCAATCAGCCCCAGCATTTT | NA | TRBJ1-5 | NA | TRBV28 | 14
CASRSQSSGNTIYF | TGCGCCAGCAGGTCCCAGTCCTCTGGAAACACCATATATTTT | NA | TRBJ1-3 | NA | TRBV5-1 | 14
CATHPRGHSYNEQFF | TGCGCCACCCATCCTCGGGGACATTCCTACAATGAGCAGTTCTTC | few | TRBJ2-1 | NA | TRBV23-1 | 15
CAWSVGLATDTQYF | TGTGCCTGGAGTGTAGGGCTAGCAACAGATACGCAGTATTTT | NA | TRBJ2-3 | NA | TRBV30 | 14
CASSYRAGQGARDSPLHF | TGTGCCAGCAGTTACCGAGCTGGACAGGGGGCGCGGGATTCACCCCTCCACTTT | few | TRBJ1-6 | TRBD1 | TRBV27 | 18
CASRESFSGNTIYF | TGCGCCAGCCGAGAATCTTTCTCTGGAAACACCATATATTTT | NA | TRBJ1-3 | NA | TRBV5-1 | 14
CASSINRGGTEAFF | TGTGCCAGTAGTATTAACAGGGGCGGGACTGAAGCTTTCTTT | once | TRBJ1-1 | TRBD1 | TRBV19 | 14
CASNKGPSLDRVGYGYTF | TGTGCCAGTAATAAAGGCCCAAGCCTAGACAGGGTTGGCTATGGCTACACCTTC | NA | TRBJ1-2 | TRBD1 | TRBV19 | 18
CACLAGSYNSPLHF | TGTGCCTGTCTGGCGGGATCCTATAATTCACCCCTCCACTTT | NA | TRBJ1-6 | NA | TRBV30 | 14
CASSSDRAMGQPQHF | TGTGCCAGCAGTTCGGACAGGGCCATGGGACAGCCCCAGCATTTT | NA | TRBJ1-5 | TRBD1 | TRBV2 | 15
CASSTGQGDQPQHF | TGTGCCAGCAGCACCGGACAGGGGGATCAGCCCCAGCATTTT | NA | TRBJ1-5 | TRBD1 | TRBV7-2 | 14
CASSLGTGSNQPQHF | TGTGCCAGCAGCCTTGGGACAGGGAGCAATCAGCCCCAGCATTTT | NA | TRBJ1-5 | TRBD1 | TRBV3-1/TRBV3-2 | 15
CASSLAKEETQYF | TGTGCCAGCAGCTTGGCCAAGGAGGAGACCCAGTACTTC | NA | TRBJ2-5 | NA | TRBV11-2 | 13
CASSLKAGTGLGYGYTF | TGTGCCAGCAGTTTAAAGGCGGGGACAGGACTCGGCTATGGCTACACCTTC | NA | TRBJ1-2 | TRBD1 | TRBV28 | 17
CASRLAGPGREDSPLHF | TGTGCAAGTCGCTTAGCGGGTCCGGGGAGAGAAGATTCACCCCTCCACTTT | NA | TRBJ1-6 | NA | TRBV12-2 | 17
CASSGTGRTEAFF | TGCGCCAGCAGTGGGACAGGACGCACTGAAGCTTTCTTT | NA | TRBJ1-1 | TRBD1 | TRBV10-1 | 13
CASSSGNEQFF | TGTGCCAGCAGTTCAGGGAATGAGCAGTTCTTC | few | TRBJ2-1 | NA | TRBV6-5 | 11
CASSWQGADTQYF | TGTGCCAGCAGTTGGCAGGGGGCTGACACGCAGTATTTT | NA | TRBJ2-3 | TRBD1 | TRBV6-2/TRBV6-3 | 13
CASSPVRDSVPQHF | TGTGCCAGCTCACCAGTCCGGGACAGTGTACCCCAGCATTTT | NA | TRBJ1-5 | TRBD1 | TRBV18 | 14
CASSLEGALNTGELFF | TGCGCCAGCAGCTTGGAAGGGGCCTTGAACACCGGGGAGCTGTTTTTT | NA | TRBJ2-2 | NA | TRBV5-1 | 16
CATSRDPSGEHEQFF | TGTGCCACCAGCAGAGACCCCAGCGGGGAGCATGAGCAGTTCTTC | NA | TRBJ2-1 | TRBD2 | TRBV15 | 15
CASSRSIAAVYEQYF | TGTGCCAGCAGCCGATCAATAGCTGCAGTCTACGAGCAGTACTTC | NA | TRBJ2-7 | NA | TRBV7-9 | 15
CASSEAAGVGDTEAFF | TGTGCCAGCAGTGAAGCGGCAGGGGTTGGGGACACTGAAGCTTTCTTT | NA | TRBJ1-1 | NA | TRBV2 | 16
CATSRDQQGGSHRNTIYF | TGTGCCACCAGCAGAGATCAGCAGGGGGGTTCCCATCGAAACACCATATATTTT | NA | TRBJ1-3 | TRBD1 | TRBV15 | 18
CASSIDREYSPLHF | TGTGCCAGTAGTATTGACAGGGAATATTCACCCCTCCACTTT | NA | TRBJ1-6 | TRBD1 | TRBV19 | 14
CSAGPGINSPLHF | TGCAGCGCCGGACCAGGGATTAATTCACCCCTCCACTTT | NA | TRBJ1-6 | NA | TRBV29-1 | 13
CASSPLETQYF | TGTGCCAGCAGCCCCCTGGAGACCCAGTACTTC | NA | TRBJ2-5 | NA | TRBV7-9 | 11